Each of the 25 T cell receptor beta chains below was sequenced from the same sample in a study of CD8+CD57+ T cells in acquired aplastic anemia. Template material for TCR beta VDJ and CDR3 profiling consisted of genomic DNA. Using its own MiXCR run on the reads, TCRdb lists one record per CDR3 protein. This sample yields 200,000 to 250,000 distinct CDR3 sequences, of which around 60% are seen a single time; approximately 30% belongs to the top ten. The sequenced sample consisted of sorted CD4+, CD8+, or CD8+CD57+ T cells (not recorded which) from PBMCs. The receptor set was obtained from a human donor in good health.

This clonotype was seen many times. The gene calls are TRBV29-1 and TRBJ2-1; a possible D gene is TRBD2 (5 bases). Trimming took off 6 bases at V and 2 bases at J, with 11 bases between the two ends. The CDR3 is 13 amino acids. Per germline, CDR1 SQVTM and CDR2 ANQGSEA. CDR3 sequence (DNA): TGCAGCGTCTGGACTTCTCCCTACAATGAGCAGTTCTTC. Protein sequence: CSVWTSPYNEQFF.

The rearrangement uses TRBV14 and TRBJ2-3; D unresolved. In germline, CDR1 is SGHDN, CDR2 FVKESK. Trimming shortened V by 3 bases and J by 5 bases, and 6 bases separated the two germline ends. The CDR3 consists of 12 residues. CDR3 residues: CASSHYRDTQYF. The DNA for the CDR3 is TGTGCCAGCAGCCACTATAGAGATACGCAGTATTTT.

This clonotype was counted at least ten times. This sequence joins TRBV7-6 and TRBJ2-7; D ambiguous. Germline CDR1 and CDR2: SGHVS and FNYEAQ. V lost 7 bases, J lost 2 bases, and 15 bases lay in between. This CDR3 region has 14 residues. DNA for the CDR3: TGTGCCAGCACCACTACACCCACCGCCTACGAGCAGTACTTC. Its protein product is CASTTTPTAYEQYF.

This clonotype was counted at least ten times. The chain links TRBV6-5 to TRBJ1-1; no clear D gene. This CDR3 comprises 14 residues. Germline V gene data show CDR1 as MNHEY and CDR2 as SVGAGI. V was trimmed by 3 bases and J by 0 bases, leaving 8 bases between them. As DNA, the CDR3 is TGTGCCAGCAGTTATGCGGGATTGAACACTGAAGCTTTCTTT. This translates into CASSYAGLNTEAFF.

This clonotype was recorded a few times. This sequence joins TRBV7-2 and TRBJ2-2; no definite D call. V was shortened by 1 base and J by 13 bases, with 7 bases between the two germline ends. The germline gives CDR1 SGHTA, CDR2 FQGNSA. The CDR3 totals 11 residues. This CDR3 reads CASSLETGLFF. The CDR3 DNA sequence: TGTGCCAGCAGCTTAGAAACTGGGCTGTTTTTT.

This clonotype was seen at least ten times. This sequence joins TRBV12-3 or TRBV12-4 and TRBJ1-5, with no clear D. The CDR3 has 15 residues. The V gene lost 6 bases and the J gene lost 0 bases, with 12 bases spanning the gap. The DNA for the CDR3 is TGTGCCAGCAGCTCGGACGGGTATAGCAATCAGCCCCAGCATTTT. Protein: CASSSDGYSNQPQHF.

This clonotype has a single count. V usage is TRBV19 and J usage is TRBJ1-5; D is unclear. CDR1 is LNHDA, CDR2 SQIVND, per germline (reference sequence). V was pared by 5 bases and J by 6 bases, with 17 bases between. This CDR3 spans 15 amino acids. The CDR3 DNA sequence: TGTGCCAGTAGTCGTAGTGGTGGGGTTAGTCAGCCCCAGCATTTT. Amino acid sequence: CASSRSGGVSQPQHF.

The rearrangement joins TRBV20-1 to TRBJ1-5, with D perhaps TRBD1 (5 bases). Trimming cost V 0 bases and J 1 base, with 13 bases left between them. This CDR3 is 16 amino acids long. Per germline, CDR1 DFQATT and CDR2 SNEGSKA (reference sequence). This chain's CDR3 is CSARDRDRTSNQPQHF. The CDR3 DNA is TGCAGTGCTAGAGATCGGGACCGGACGAGCAATCAGCCCCAGCATTTT.

The V and J genes are TRBV24-1 and TRBJ1-5; unclear D gene. Trimming took 9 bases from V and 6 from J, leaving 14 bases between them. From germline, CDR1 is KGHDR and CDR2 SFDVKD. The CDR3 contains 13 residues. The chain's CDR3 is CATGSDQGQPQHF. The CDR3 DNA follows: TGTGCCACCGGGTCGGATCAAGGTCAGCCCCAGCATTTT.

This clonotype was counted ten times or more. The chain uses TRBV12-3 or TRBV12-4 and TRBJ1-5, with 7 bases lining up with TRBD1. With 6 bases clipped from V and 2 bases from J, the junction kept 4 bases outside the gene matches. CDR3 length equals 14 residues. This CDR3 reads CASSPGQRNQPQHF. The CDR3 DNA is TGTGCCAGCAGCCCGGGACAGCGCAATCAGCCCCAGCATTTT.

Concerning this clonotype itself: This likely comes from a read error, as the CDR3 has no conserved phenylalanine or tryptophan at its end. The limits of the CDR3 on the DNA are not certain, so only TCRdb's listed CDR3 is given. The rearrangement links TRBV10-3 to TRBJ2-5; the D call TRBD1 from the table was never checked on the DNA. A total of 17 residues make up the CDR3, ends included. The germline gives CDR1 ENHRY, CDR2 SYGVKD. This chain's CDR3 is CAIGAARDSGLPLHFGN.

As for this clonotype: The junction does not match germline at one end; this may be a read error. This chain joins TRBV7-2 and TRBJ1-6; D remains unclear. Per the germline V gene, CDR1 is SGHTA and CDR2 is FQGNSA. The CDR3 contains 17 residues. CDR3 sequence: CASSTPRPSSYNSPLYF. The CDR3 DNA reads as TGTGCCAGCAGCACCCCTCGCCCCAGCTCCTATAATTCACCCCTCTACTTT.

This clonotype was seen many times. V is TRBV6-1 and J is TRBJ2-1, with TRBD2 matching over 8 bases. CDR3 length equals 15 residues. V lost 6 bases to trimming and J lost 2 bases; unmatched junction nucleotides: 6. Looked up from germline, CDR1 is MNHNS and CDR2 is SASEGT. The CDR3 is CASSEELAAYNEQFF. The CDR3 DNA reads as TGTGCCAGCAGCGAGGAACTAGCGGCCTACAATGAGCAGTTCTTC.

This rearrangement joins TRBV20-1 to TRBJ2-7; D gene unclear. V lost 6 bases and J lost 1, with 16 bases in between. This CDR3 spans 14 amino acids. CDR1 and CDR2 from the germline V gene are DFQATT and SNEGSKA (reference sequence). The CDR3 protein is CSASSLSPSYEQYF. Here the CDR3 DNA reads TGCAGTGCCAGCTCATTGTCTCCATCCTACGAGCAGTACTTC.

About this clonotype: A much larger clonotype is one base distant, so this may be a read error. J is TRBJ2-1 and V is TRBV11-1; 14 positions agree with TRBD2. Germline V gene data show CDR1 as SGHAT and CDR2 as FQDESV (reference sequence). The CDR3 has 17 amino acids. CDR3 in DNA: TGCGCCAGCAGTTCCGGACTAGCGGGGGGTGTTTACAATGAGCAGTTCTTC. This translates into CASSSGLAGGVYNEQFF. Together with reference TRBV11-1 and TRBJ2-1, the CDR3 gives the full variable domain: EAEVAQSPRYKITEKSQAVAFWCDPISGHATLYWYRQILGQGPELLVQFQDESVVDDSQLPKDRFSAERLKGVDSTLKIQPAELGDSAMYLCASSSGLAGGVYNEQFFGPGTRLTVL.

This chain joins TRBV2 and TRBJ1-5; 7 bases are a match to TRBD1. The CDR3 has 15 amino acids. From germline, CDR1 is SNHLY and CDR2 FYNNEI. With V trimmed by 8 bases and J by 1 base, 8 bases remained unmatched. In DNA, the CDR3 is TGTGCCAGCCGCTCCGGGACAGCAAGCAATCAGCCCCAGCATTTT. Encoded protein: CASRSGTASNQPQHF.

The rearrangement joins TRBV7-6 to TRBJ2-7; the D gene is possibly TRBD1 (5 bases). The ends were cut back, 6 bases at V and 6 bases at J, with 15 bases in the middle. The germline CDR1 and CDR2 sequences are SGHVS and FNYEAQ. This CDR3 has 13 residues. The CDR3 protein is CASSLLKGVEQYF. CDR3 DNA sequence: TGTGCCAGCAGTTTATTGAAAGGGGTCGAGCAGTACTTC.

CDR3 sequence reads: CSARDLRVAAAVGGYTF. CDR3 coding DNA: TGCAGTGCTAGAGATCTAAGGGTTGCTGCAGCAGTTGGTGGCTACACCTTC. This chain links TRBV20-1 with TRBJ1-2; D is unclear. Per germline, CDR1 DFQATT and CDR2 SNEGSKA (reference sequence). This CDR3 is 17 amino acids long. V shed 0 bases and J shed 7 bases, with 24 bases lying between them.

The chain carries TRBV19 and TRBJ2-5; either TRBD1 or TRBD2 may supply D (5 bases each). The CDR3 sequence is 13 residues long. The germline CDR1 and CDR2 sequences are LNHDA and SQIVND (reference sequence). Trimming removed 9 bases at V and 5 bases at J, with 16 bases between. Written as DNA, the CDR3 is TGTGCCAGCCACCCAGTGGGGGTTGAGACCCAGTACTTC. Translating it yields CASHPVGVETQYF.

V and J are TRBV5-4 and TRBJ2-2; D perhaps matches TRBD1 (5 bases). The CDR3 length is 14 residues. V was shortened by 4 bases and J by 8 bases, with 15 bases between the two germline ends. The germline V gene has CDR1 SGHNT and CDR2 YYREEE (reference sequence). CDR3 nucleotides: TGTGCCAGCAGCGTTGACAGTTCCTTGGGGGAGCTGTTTTTT. It codes for CASSVDSSLGELFF.

The rearrangement links TRBV28 to TRBJ1-1; a possible D gene is TRBD1 (6 bases). CDR3 size: 14 residues. From germline, CDR1 is MDHEN and CDR2 SYDVKM. The V and J ends lost 1 base and 4 bases respectively, with 10 bases between them. CDR3 nucleotides: TGTGCCAGCAGTTTATCGGGGGCCGGCACTGAAGCTTTCTTT. Translation: CASSLSGAGTEAFF.

This clonotype was observed once. The V gene is TRBV7-9, the J gene TRBJ1-1; D perhaps matches TRBD1 (5 bases). Trimming took 4 bases from V and 5 from J, leaving 17 bases between them. The CDR3 spans 15 residues. Germline CDR1 SEHNR, CDR2 FQNEAQ (reference sequence). CDR3 sequence (DNA): TGTGCCAGCAGCTCACGCGGGGGTGGAGGGACTGAAGCTTTCTTT. Amino acids: CASSSRGGGGTEAFF.

The sample holds one count of this clonotype. The chain recombines TRBV24-1 with TRBJ1-1; 10 bases fit TRBD1. CDR1 and CDR2 (germline): KGHDR, SFDVKD. The length of the CDR3 is 14 residues. The V segment lost 10 bases and the J segment 1 base; nucleotides outside the gene matches: 5. This CDR3 reads CATTGGAENTEAFF. The CDR3 nucleotides are TGTGCCACGACAGGGGGCGCTGAGAACACTGAAGCTTTCTTT.

V gene TRBV7-2 combines with J gene TRBJ1-2; D is undetermined. The CDR3 has 13 amino acids. Germline CDR1 reads SGHTA; CDR2 reads FQGNSA. V shed 1 base and J shed 7 bases, with 10 bases lying between them. The CDR3 sequence: CASSLGWAAGYTF. In DNA form, the CDR3 reads TGTGCCAGCAGCTTAGGCTGGGCAGCTGGCTACACCTTC.

The CDR3 loop is CASSLGSSYGYTF. The CDR3 DNA is TGTGCCAGCAGCTTAGGAAGTAGCTATGGCTACACCTTC. This rearrangement joins TRBV5-5 to TRBJ1-2; D unclear. Germline loops: CDR1 SGHKS, CDR2 YYEKEE (reference sequence). Deletions cut 2 bases from V and 4 bases from J, with 9 bases between. There are 13 residues in the CDR3. Based on the CDR3 plus reference TRBV5-5 and TRBJ1-2, the full variable domain is DAGVTQSPTHLIKTRGQQVTLRCSPISGHKSVSWYQQVLGQGPQFIFQYYEKEERGRGNFPDRFSARQFPNYSSELNVNALLLGDSALYLCASSLGSSYGYTFGSGTRLTVV.